Below, one T cell receptor (beta chain) is given with its context. Its matching antigen is unknown. Clones were read by immunoSEQ multiplex PCR, and TCRdb kept only the in-frame ones, dropping some. Of 250,000 to 300,000 clones in the sample, 94% were seen once. CDR1 and CDR2 (germline): MDHEN, SYDVKM. This CDR3 is 16 amino acids long. With 1 base removed from V and 3 bases from J, the gap between germline ends came to 16 bases. This record comes from a study of T cell responses to AZD1222 COVID-19 vaccine. Findings of the study overall: Repertoires in all cases were sampled only once the peak T cell response had passed.

The sequencing used peripheral blood, collected 28 days after the second AZD1222 dose. The origin of this receptor is an adult who received the AZD1222 COVID-19 vaccine. V is TRBV28 and J is TRBJ2-7; a possible D gene is TRBD1 (6 bases). The CDR3 here is CASSLLPGQGHYEQYF. CDR3 sequence (DNA): TGTGCCAGCAGTTTATTACCGGGGCAGGGACACTACGAGCAGTACTTC.